The text below deals with one TCR beta chain. Original data processing: Nucleated cell counts were estimated from reference gene primer amplification. Here immunoSEQ multiplex PCR was the method, and the copy in TCRdb shows in-frame clones only, minus some. D and trimming come from the DNA, and the V and J calls and clone size come from that table. The table has about 42,000 clones, roughly 92% seen once; the top ten hold about 8.3%. The source of the sample is a study of blood T cell repertoires in COVID-19. Across the whole study: Samples of COVID-19 (acute and convalescent) were obtained from the United States, Italy and Spain. Sources were T cells, B-cell-depleted T cells, or PBMCs; the material itself was cDNA or gDNA.

With V trimmed by 5 bases and J by 3 bases, 5 bases remained unmatched. This CDR3 region has 14 residues. Looked up from germline, CDR1 is MDHEN and CDR2 is SYDVKM. This TCR came from a man aged 50 or older with active COVID-19. Source material: peripheral blood. This chain links TRBV28 with TRBJ2-7, with 9 nucleotides matching TRBD1. The CDR3 protein is CASSAQGQGYEQYF. In DNA form, the CDR3 reads TGTGCCAGCAGTGCCCAGGGACAGGGCTACGAGCAGTACTTC.